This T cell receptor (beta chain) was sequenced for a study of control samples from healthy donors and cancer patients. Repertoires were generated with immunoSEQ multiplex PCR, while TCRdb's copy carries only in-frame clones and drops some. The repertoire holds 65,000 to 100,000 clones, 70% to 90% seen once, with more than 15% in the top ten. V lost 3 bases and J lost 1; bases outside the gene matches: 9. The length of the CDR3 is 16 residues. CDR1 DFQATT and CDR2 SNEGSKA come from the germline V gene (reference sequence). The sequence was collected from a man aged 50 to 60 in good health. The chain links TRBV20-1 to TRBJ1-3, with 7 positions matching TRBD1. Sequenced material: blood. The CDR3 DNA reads TGCAGTGCTAGTCGTCAGGGGGTTGGGTCTGGAAACACCATATATTTT. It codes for CSASRQGVGSGNTIYF.